This is a list of T cell receptor beta chains from one sample in a study of Tregs in tolerant kidney transplant recipients. The table came from immunoSEQ multiplex PCR; TCRdb's copy has only in-frame clones and leaves some out. The data contain some 90,000 clones, just over 90% of them singletons. Sequencing was carried out using CD8+ T cells from blood. These receptors all stem from a human donor in good health. Each CDR3 is given with its conserved first and last residue. D genes are given only for firm matches. For some rows the clone size is stated as once, few or many, or as a class when expanded; others skip it.

TRBJ2-1 | 16 | TRBV27 | - | - | CASSPVLSRGVNEQFF | TGTGCCAGCAGCCCCGTGCTTTCTCGCGGCGTCAATGAGCAGTTCTTC
TRBJ2-1 | 11 | TRBV27 | - | - | CASSAGASQFF | TGTGCCAGCAGTGCCGGGGCTAGCCAGTTCTTC
TRBJ2-3 | 17 | TRBV9 | TRBD2 | - | CASSRGTSGGRADTQYF | TGTGCCAGCAGCCGCGGGACTAGCGGGGGTCGGGCAGATACGCAGTATTTT
TRBJ1-1 | 14 | TRBV19 | - | - | CASSITGMNTEAFF | TGTGCCAGTAGTATAACGGGGATGAACACTGAAGCTTTCTTT
TRBJ2-4 | 15 | TRBV9 | - | once | CASRPNRATKNIQYF | TGTGCCAGCAGACCGAACAGGGCTACCAAAAACATTCAGTACTTC
TRBJ1-1 | 15 | TRBV30 | - | - | CAWRAGWGMNTEAFF | TGTGCCTGGAGGGCAGGGTGGGGGATGAACACTGAAGCTTTCTTT
TRBJ1-5 | 18 | TRBV27 | TRBD1 | once | CASTSTGQGIYSNQPQHF | TGTGCCAGCACCTCAACGGGACAGGGTATTTACAGCAATCAGCCCCAGCATTTT
TRBJ2-3 | 15 | TRBV7-6 | - | - | CASTPFSRRTDTQYF | TGTGCCAGCACCCCCTTTTCGCGAAGAACAGATACGCAGTATTTT
TRBJ2-7 | 14 | TRBV29-1 | TRBD1 | - | CSVSRDRPLYEQYF | TGCAGCGTTTCCCGGGACAGACCTCTCTACGAGCAGTACTTC
TRBJ2-1 | 15 | TRBV10-3 | TRBD2 | - | CAISEASGRGSEQFF | TGTGCCATCAGTGAGGCTAGCGGGAGGGGGAGTGAGCAGTTCTTC
TRBJ2-3 | 16 | TRBV11-2 | TRBD2 | - | CASSLRLAGGEDTQYF | TGTGCCAGCAGCCTCAGACTAGCGGGAGGGGAAGATACGCAGTATTTT
TRBJ2-7 | 16 | TRBV4-1 | TRBD2 | - | CASSQVLTSGSYEQYF | TGCGCCAGCAGCCAAGTTCTAACTAGCGGTTCCTACGAGCAGTACTTC
TRBJ2-5 | 15 | TRBV5-1 | TRBD1 | few | CASSPGGQGLETQYF | TGCGCCAGCAGCCCCGGTGGACAGGGTTTGGAGACCCAGTACTTC
TRBJ2-2 | 16 | TRBV29-1 | TRBD2 | - | CSVEVWTSGSTGELFF | TGCAGCGTTGAAGTATGGACTAGCGGGAGCACCGGGGAGCTGTTTTTT
TRBJ2-1 | 15 | TRBV27 | - | - | CASTPSIPNYNEQFF | TGTGCCAGCACACCCTCCATCCCTAACTACAATGAGCAGTTCTTC
TRBJ2-2 | 16 | TRBV5-6 | - | - | CASSHLGTLNTGELFF | TGTGCCAGCAGCCACCTCGGGACCCTGAACACCGGGGAGCTGTTTTTT
TRBJ1-5 | 17 | TRBV19 | - | - | CASSIKAGDTGNQPQHF | TGTGCCAGTAGTATCAAGGCAGGGGATACGGGCAATCAGCCCCAGCATTTT
TRBJ2-1 | 18 | TRBV4-1 | TRBD2 | - | CASSQLAGGPTSHNEQFF | TGCGCCAGCAGCCAACTCGCGGGAGGCCCCACATCGCACAATGAGCAGTTCTTC
TRBJ2-7 | 11 | TRBV5-1 | - | - | CASSPGTEQYF | TGCGCCAGCAGCCCCGGTACCGAGCAGTACTTC
TRBJ2-1 | 16 | TRBV12-1 | - | - | CASSGGAQDLYNEQFF | TGTGCCAGCAGCGGTGGGGCACAGGACCTATACAATGAGCAGTTCTTC
TRBJ1-2 | 14 | TRBV29-1 | - | few | CSVGGSRAVSGYTF | TGCAGCGTTGGGGGCAGTAGGGCCGTCAGTGGCTACACCTTC
TRBJ1-4 | 16 | TRBV7-9 | TRBD1 | - | CASSSPWTGSREKLFF | TGTGCCAGCAGCTCCCCTTGGACAGGAAGTCGTGAAAAACTGTTTTTT
TRBJ2-5 | 11 | TRBV5-6 | - | - | CASSFRETQYF | TGTGCCAGCAGCTTCCGGGAGACCCAGTACTTC
TRBJ1-1 | 18 | TRBV11-2 | TRBD1 | - | CASSPTGTEPLVNTEAFF | TGTGCCAGCAGCCCTACCGGGACAGAACCACTTGTGAACACTGAAGCTTTCTTT
TRBJ2-5 | 13 | TRBV5-6 | TRBD2 | - | CASSWGGGKTQYF | TGTGCCAGCAGCTGGGGGGGTGGAAAGACCCAGTACTTC
TRBJ2-7 | 14 | TRBV2 | - | once | CASSDAGTGYEQYF | TGTGCCAGCAGTGACGCAGGGACGGGCTACGAGCAGTACTTC
TRBJ1-1 | 15 | TRBV4-1 | TRBD1 | - | CASSQLGQGDTEAFF | TGCGCCAGCAGCCAATTAGGGCAGGGGGACACTGAAGCTTTCTTT
TRBJ2-7 | 17 | TRBV7-8 | - | - | CASSFRAGAGRDYEQYF | TGTGCCAGCAGCTTTAGGGCGGGGGCAGGTAGGGACTACGAGCAGTACTTC
TRBJ2-7 | 13 | TRBV2 | - | few | CASSEMVAYEQYF | TGTGCCAGCAGTGAAATGGTCGCCTACGAGCAGTACTTC
TRBJ2-7 | 11 | TRBV20-1 | - | once | CSAGSTYEQYF | TGCAGTGCCGGATCAACCTACGAGCAGTACTTC
TRBJ2-2 | 17 | TRBV13 | TRBD1 | - | CASTSPGFQGETGELFF | TGTGCCAGCACCTCCCCGGGGTTTCAGGGGGAAACCGGGGAGCTGTTTTTT
TRBJ2-3 | 15 | TRBV27 | TRBD2 | - | CASSLLTRGTDTQYF | TGTGCCAGCAGTTTACTAACGCGGGGGACAGATACGCAGTATTTT
TRBJ2-5 | 17 | TRBV4-1 | - | - | CASSQLASGGVGETQYF | TGCGCCAGCAGCCAACTGGCCTCTGGCGGGGTAGGGGAGACCCAGTACTTC
TRBJ2-7 | 14 | TRBV5-8 | TRBD1 | - | CASSSRQGLGEQYF | TGTGCCAGCAGCTCCCGACAGGGTTTAGGCGAGCAGTACTTC
TRBJ2-7 | 14 | TRBV6-1 | - | - | CASTLGAGSYEQYF | TGTGCCAGCACCCTCGGGGCTGGGAGCTACGAGCAGTACTTC
TRBJ2-3 | 16 | TRBV27 | TRBD2 | - | CASSLLLAGGSNTQYF | TGTGCCAGCAGTTTACTACTAGCGGGGGGATCGAATACGCAGTATTTT
TRBJ2-7 | 14 | TRBV6-1 | TRBD1 | - | CASSEYPGGYEQYF | TGTGCCAGCAGTGAATATCCAGGGGGTTACGAGCAGTACTTC
TRBJ2-2 | 15 | TRBV19 | TRBD1 | - | CASSMDREGGGELFF | TGTGCCAGTAGTATGGACAGGGAAGGCGGCGGGGAGCTGTTTTTT
TRBJ2-2 | 11 | TRBV9 | - | - | CASMRGGELFF | TGTGCCAGCATGCGAGGCGGGGAGCTGTTTTTT
TRBJ2-3 | 14 | TRBV9 | - | - | CASSVETSTDTQYF | TGTGCCAGCAGCGTAGAAACTAGCACAGATACGCAGTATTTT
TRBJ2-1 | 12 | TRBV19 | TRBD2 | - | CASSIGGGEQFF | TGTGCCAGTAGTATAGGGGGAGGGGAGCAGTTCTTC
TRBJ2-7 | 15 | TRBV28 | TRBD1 | - | CASSNDRGPGDEQYF | TGTGCCAGCAGTAACGACAGGGGTCCCGGAGACGAGCAGTACTTC
TRBJ1-5 | 18 | TRBV1 | - | - | CTSSQLAQLLLPHQPQHF | TGCACCAGCAGCCAACTCGCACAGCTGCTACTCCCTCATCAGCCCCAGCATTTT
TRBJ1-5 | 16 | TRBV5-8 | - | - | CASGTYSFYSNQPQHF | TGTGCCAGCGGCACCTACAGTTTTTATAGCAATCAGCCCCAGCATTTT
TRBJ1-5 | 16 | TRBV5-1 | - | - | CASSYPLLEDNQPQHF | TGCGCCAGCAGCTACCCCCTTTTAGAAGACAATCAGCCCCAGCATTTT
TRBJ2-7 | 18 | TRBV15 | - | - | CATSRDIPHHGSSYEQYF | TGTGCCACCAGCAGAGATATACCCCATCACGGGAGCTCCTACGAGCAGTACTTC
TRBJ1-4 | 15 | TRBV15 | TRBD1 | - | CATSRVLDRDEKLFF | TGTGCCACCAGCAGAGTGTTGGACAGGGATGAAAAACTGTTTTTT
TRBJ2-7 | 15 | TRBV6-5 | - | few | CASSYWAGPLYEQYF | TGTGCCAGCAGTTACTGGGCGGGGCCATTATACGAGCAGTACTTC
TRBJ2-1 | 14 | TRBV27 | TRBD2 | - | CASSSTGGNGEQFF | TGTGCCAGCAGTTCCACGGGGGGGAATGGTGAGCAGTTCTTC